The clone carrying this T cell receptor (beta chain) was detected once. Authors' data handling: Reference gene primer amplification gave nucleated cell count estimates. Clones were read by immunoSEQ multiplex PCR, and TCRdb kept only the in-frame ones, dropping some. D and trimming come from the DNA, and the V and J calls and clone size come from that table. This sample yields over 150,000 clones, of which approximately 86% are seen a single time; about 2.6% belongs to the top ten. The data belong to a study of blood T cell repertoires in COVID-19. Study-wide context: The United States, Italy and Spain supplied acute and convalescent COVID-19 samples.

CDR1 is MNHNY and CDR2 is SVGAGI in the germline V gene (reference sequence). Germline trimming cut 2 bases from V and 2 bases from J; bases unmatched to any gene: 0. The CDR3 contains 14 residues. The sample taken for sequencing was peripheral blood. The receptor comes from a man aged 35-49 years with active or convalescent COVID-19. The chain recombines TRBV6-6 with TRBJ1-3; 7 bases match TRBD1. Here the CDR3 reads CASSYDRAGNTIYF. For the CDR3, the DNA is TGTGCCAGCAGTTACGACAGGGCTGGAAACACCATATATTTT.